A selection of T cell receptor beta chains follows, all from one sample in a study of siplizumab effects on memory and regulatory T cells. Sequencing was performed with immunoSEQ multiplex PCR; in TCRdb, only in-frame clones are kept and a portion is missing. The sample includes 60,000 to 70,000 clones, over 80% of them seen just once. The sequencing input was Tregs sorted from blood. Every receptor here comes from a human donor in good health. The CDR3 runs from the conserved cysteine through the conserved F or W. A D gene is named only where the DNA matches it firmly. Clone size, where shown, is once, few, many, or a class for clones that have expanded.

len,v_gene,abundance,d_gene,j_gene,CDR3aa,CDR3nt
14,TRBV7-9,.,TRBD1,TRBJ1-2,CASSLGRGQSGYTF,TGTGCCAGCAGCTTAGGAAGGGGGCAGTCTGGCTACACCTTC
13,TRBV7-2,.,TRBD1,TRBJ1-1,CASSLDRGTEAFF,TGTGCCAGCAGCTTAGACAGGGGGACTGAAGCTTTCTTT
15,TRBV6-4,.,.,TRBJ2-2,CASSTEASVTGELFF,TGTGCCAGCAGCACAGAAGCCAGCGTCACCGGGGAGCTGTTTTTT
16,TRBV12-2,medium-sized,.,TRBJ1-1,CASRPSHLRQGTEAFF,TGTGCAAGTCGCCCGTCCCATTTACGACAGGGCACTGAGGCTTTCTTT
14,TRBV10-1,.,.,TRBJ2-7,CASSQADSTYEQYF,TGCGCCAGCAGTCAAGCGGATTCCACCTACGAGCAGTACTTC
17,TRBV5-1,.,.,TRBJ2-6,CASSPSGTALSNDVLTF,TGCGCCAGCAGCCCCTCCGGGACGGCCCTTTCTAACGACGTCCTGACTTTC
14,TRBV28,.,TRBD1,TRBJ2-3,CASSHTGAGDTQYF,TGTGCCAGCAGCCATACAGGGGCGGGAGATACGCAGTATTTT
13,TRBV10-1,.,TRBD2,TRBJ2-3,CASSESAGNTQYF,TGCGCCAGCAGTGAGTCAGCGGGAAATACGCAGTATTTT
15,TRBV19,.,.,TRBJ1-2,CASSRGQGGNYGYTF,TGTGCCAGTAGCCGCGGGCAGGGAGGCAACTATGGCTACACCTTC
14,TRBV6-5,.,TRBD1,TRBJ2-2,CASRGQGVTGELFF,TGTGCCAGCAGGGGACAGGGAGTAACCGGGGAGCTGTTTTTT
13,TRBV25-1,.,.,TRBJ2-7,CASSEWGPYEQYF,TGTGCCAGCAGTGAATGGGGGCCTTACGAGCAGTACTTC
14,TRBV5-1,.,TRBD1,TRBJ2-3,CASSIQGATDTQYF,TGCGCCAGCAGCATACAGGGGGCCACAGATACGCAGTATTTT
13,TRBV19,.,.,TRBJ1-1,CASSFVTTGEAFF,TGTGCCAGTAGTTTCGTCACTACGGGGGAAGCTTTCTTT
15,TRBV11-2,.,TRBD1,TRBJ2-3,CASSLTGGAQGKQYF,TGTGCCAGCAGCCTGACAGGGGGTGCCCAGGGTAAGCAGTATTTT
16,TRBV18,.,.,TRBJ1-3,CASSRIRDFSGNTIYF,TGTGCCAGCTCGCGTATTCGGGACTTTTCTGGAAACACCATATATTTT
16,TRBV4-1,.,TRBD2,TRBJ2-1,CASSVRRREGNNEQFF,TGCGCCAGCAGCGTCAGACGGCGGGAGGGAAACAATGAGCAGTTCTTC
16,TRBV28,.,.,TRBJ1-5,CASMDLQGSGNQPQHF,TGTGCCAGCATGGACCTGCAGGGGAGTGGGAATCAGCCCCAGCATTTT
13,TRBV27,.,.,TRBJ1-2,CASSRTVNYGYTF,TGTGCCAGCAGCCGGACAGTTAACTATGGCTACACCTTC
12,TRBV5-4,.,.,TRBJ2-3,CASSSGWDTQYF,TGTGCCAGCAGCTCCGGATGGGATACGCAGTATTTT
16,TRBV7-9,.,.,TRBJ2-1,CASSLAFSNTDNEQFF,TGTGCCAGCAGCTTAGCCTTTTCCAACACCGACAATGAGCAGTTCTTC
21,TRBV28,.,TRBD2,TRBJ2-1,CASSYLGAGTSGRPSYNEQFF,TGTGCCAGCAGTTACCTGGGGGCAGGGACTAGCGGGAGGCCCTCCTACAATGAGCAGTTCTTC
17,TRBV28,.,TRBD2,TRBJ2-4,CASSPLYAGRIPRIQYF,TGTGCCAGCAGTCCACTATACGCCGGGAGGATCCCACGGATTCAGTACTTC
16,TRBV28,.,.,TRBJ2-7,CASSSAGLISVYEQYF,TGTGCCAGCAGTTCGGCCGGGCTAATTTCGGTCTACGAGCAGTACTTC
15,TRBV5-4,.,TRBD1,TRBJ2-5,CASSLGQGVWETQYF,TGTGCCAGCAGCTTGGGACAGGGGGTTTGGGAGACCCAGTACTTC
16,TRBV5-1,.,.,TRBJ2-1,CASSTRRRSSYNEQFF,TGCGCCAGCAGCACCCGGAGAAGAAGCTCCTACAATGAGCAGTTCTTC
14,TRBV5-4,.,.,TRBJ2-5,CASSFAGLQETQYF,TGTGCCAGCAGCTTTGCAGGGCTCCAAGAGACCCAGTACTTC
13,TRBV18,.,.,TRBJ2-7,CASSFDAGREQYF,TGTGCCAGCTCATTTGACGCAGGGCGCGAGCAGTACTTC
13,TRBV10-3,.,TRBD2,TRBJ2-5,CAIRGGREETQYF,TGTGCCATCAGGGGAGGGAGGGAAGAGACCCAGTACTTC
15,TRBV15,.,TRBD2,TRBJ2-3,CATSISSGIGDTQYF,TGTGCCACCAGCATCTCTAGCGGGATAGGAGATACGCAGTATTTT
13,TRBV7-2,.,.,TRBJ2-3,CASSLQGFDTQYF,TGTGCCAGCAGCTTACAGGGGTTCGATACGCAGTATTTT
14,TRBV5-4,.,.,TRBJ2-2,CASRTGGNTGELFF,TGTGCCAGCAGAACCGGCGGGAACACCGGGGAGCTGTTTTTT
18,TRBV21-1,.,.,TRBJ1-5,CASSPEGSKNKNNQPQHF,TGTGCCAGCAGCCCCGAGGGCTCGAAGAATAAAAACAATCAGCCCCAGCATTTT